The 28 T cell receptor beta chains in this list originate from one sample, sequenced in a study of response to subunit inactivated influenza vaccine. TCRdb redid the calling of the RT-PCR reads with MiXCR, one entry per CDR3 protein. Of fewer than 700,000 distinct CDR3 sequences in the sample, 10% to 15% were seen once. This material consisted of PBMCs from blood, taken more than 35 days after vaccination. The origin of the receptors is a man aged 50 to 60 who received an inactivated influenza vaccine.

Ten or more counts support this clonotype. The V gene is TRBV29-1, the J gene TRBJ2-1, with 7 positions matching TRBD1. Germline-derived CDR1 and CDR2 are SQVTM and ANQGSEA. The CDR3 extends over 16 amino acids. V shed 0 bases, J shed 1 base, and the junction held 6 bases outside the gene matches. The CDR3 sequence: CSVEDSYRGSYNEQFF. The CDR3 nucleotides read TGCAGCGTTGAAGATTCCTACAGGGGATCCTACAATGAGCAGTTCTTC.

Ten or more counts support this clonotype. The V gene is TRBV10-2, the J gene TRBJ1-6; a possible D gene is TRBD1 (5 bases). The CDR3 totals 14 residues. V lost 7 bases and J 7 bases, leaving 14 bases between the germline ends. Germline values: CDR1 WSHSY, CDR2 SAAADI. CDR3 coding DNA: TGCGCCAGCACCCAGCCAGGGTCCAATTCACCCCTCCACTTT. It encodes CASTQPGSNSPLHF.

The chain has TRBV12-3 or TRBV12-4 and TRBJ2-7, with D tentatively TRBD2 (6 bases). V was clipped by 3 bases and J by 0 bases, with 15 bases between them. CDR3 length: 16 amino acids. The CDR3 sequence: CASSFLGGTRSYEQYF. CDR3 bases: TGTGCCAGCAGTTTCCTTGGGGGGACCCGCTCCTACGAGCAGTACTTC.

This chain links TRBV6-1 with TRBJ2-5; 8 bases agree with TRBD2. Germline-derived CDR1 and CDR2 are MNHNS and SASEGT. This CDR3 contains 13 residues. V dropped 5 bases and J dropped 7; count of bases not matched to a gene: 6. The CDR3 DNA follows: TGTGCCAGCAGTCTCCCCGGGGGGGGGACCCAGTACTTC. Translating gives CASSLPGGGTQYF.

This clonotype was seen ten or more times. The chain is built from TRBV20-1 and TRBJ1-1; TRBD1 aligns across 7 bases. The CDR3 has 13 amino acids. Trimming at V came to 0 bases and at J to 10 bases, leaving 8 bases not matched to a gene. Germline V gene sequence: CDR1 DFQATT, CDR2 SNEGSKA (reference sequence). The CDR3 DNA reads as TGCAGTGCTAGAGATCCGCAGGGGGATGGAGCTTTCTTT. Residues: CSARDPQGDGAFF.

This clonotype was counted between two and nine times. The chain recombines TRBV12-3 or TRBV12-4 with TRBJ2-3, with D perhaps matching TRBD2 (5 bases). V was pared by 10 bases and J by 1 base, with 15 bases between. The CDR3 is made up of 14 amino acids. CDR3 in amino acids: CATMVNGGTDTQYF. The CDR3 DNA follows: TGTGCCACCATGGTTAACGGGGGCACAGATACGCAGTATTTT.

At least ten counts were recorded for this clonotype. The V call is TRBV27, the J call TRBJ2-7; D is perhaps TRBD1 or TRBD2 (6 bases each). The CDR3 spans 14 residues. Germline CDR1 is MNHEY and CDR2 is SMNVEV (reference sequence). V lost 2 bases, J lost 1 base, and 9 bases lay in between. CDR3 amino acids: CASSLAGHSYEQYF. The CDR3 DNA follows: TGTGCCAGCAGTTTAGCGGGACATTCCTACGAGCAGTACTTC.

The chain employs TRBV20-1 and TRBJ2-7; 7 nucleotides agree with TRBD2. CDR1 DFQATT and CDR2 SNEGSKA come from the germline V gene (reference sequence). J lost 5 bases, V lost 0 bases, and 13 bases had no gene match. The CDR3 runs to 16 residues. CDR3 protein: CSARDPLGGEINEQYF. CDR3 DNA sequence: TGCAGTGCTAGAGATCCCCTGGGAGGGGAGATAAACGAGCAGTACTTC.

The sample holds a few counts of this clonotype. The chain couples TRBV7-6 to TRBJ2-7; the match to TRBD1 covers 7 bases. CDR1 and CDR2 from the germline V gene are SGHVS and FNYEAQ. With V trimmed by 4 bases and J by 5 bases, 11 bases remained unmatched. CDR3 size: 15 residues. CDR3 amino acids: CASSSFGRGFNEQYF. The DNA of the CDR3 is TGTGCCAGCAGCTCATTCGGCAGGGGGTTTAACGAGCAGTACTTC.

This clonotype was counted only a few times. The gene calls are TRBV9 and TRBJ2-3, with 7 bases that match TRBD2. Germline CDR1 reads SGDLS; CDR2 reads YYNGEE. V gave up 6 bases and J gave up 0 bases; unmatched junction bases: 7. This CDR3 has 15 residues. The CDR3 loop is CASTPGGASTDTQYF. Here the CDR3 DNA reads TGTGCCAGCACCCCGGGGGGTGCTAGCACAGATACGCAGTATTTT.

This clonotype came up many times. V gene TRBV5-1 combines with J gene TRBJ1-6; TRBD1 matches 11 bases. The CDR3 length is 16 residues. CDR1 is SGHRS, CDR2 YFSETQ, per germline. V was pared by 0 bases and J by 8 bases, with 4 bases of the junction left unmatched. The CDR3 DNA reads TGCGCCAGCAGCTTGGGGGACAGGGGGTGGCATTCACCCCTCCACTTT. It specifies CASSLGDRGWHSPLHF.

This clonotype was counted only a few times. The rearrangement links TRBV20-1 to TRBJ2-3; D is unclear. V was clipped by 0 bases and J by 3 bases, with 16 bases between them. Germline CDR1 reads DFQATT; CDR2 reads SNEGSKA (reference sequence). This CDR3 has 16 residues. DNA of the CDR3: TGCAGTGCTAGAGATCCGGGCGTTCGGTCTACAGATACGCAGTATTTT. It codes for CSARDPGVRSTDTQYF.

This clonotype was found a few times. In DNA, the CDR3 is TGTGCCAGCAGCCAAACGCATAAAGGGGTGAACACTGAAGCTTTCTTT. This sequence encodes CASSQTHKGVNTEAFF. This sequence joins TRBV4-2 and TRBJ1-1, with D tentatively TRBD1 (5 bases). V lost 2 bases and J 0 bases, leaving 13 bases between the germline ends. Germline values: CDR1 LGHNA, CDR2 YNFKEQ. This CDR3 has 16 residues.

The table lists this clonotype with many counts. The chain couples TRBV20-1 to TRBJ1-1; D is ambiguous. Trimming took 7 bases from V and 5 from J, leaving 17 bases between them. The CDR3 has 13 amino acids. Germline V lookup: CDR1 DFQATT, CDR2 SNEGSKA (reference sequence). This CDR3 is CSGRRGSGTEAFF. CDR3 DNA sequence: TGCAGTGGCAGGAGAGGATCGGGGACTGAAGCTTTCTTT.

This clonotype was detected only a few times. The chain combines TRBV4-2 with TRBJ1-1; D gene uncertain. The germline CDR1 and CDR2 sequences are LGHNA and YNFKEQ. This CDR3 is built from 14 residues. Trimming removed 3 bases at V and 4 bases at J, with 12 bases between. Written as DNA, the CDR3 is TGTGCCAGCAGCCAGGGTCTGCGGATCACTGAAGCTTTCTTT. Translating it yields CASSQGLRITEAFF.

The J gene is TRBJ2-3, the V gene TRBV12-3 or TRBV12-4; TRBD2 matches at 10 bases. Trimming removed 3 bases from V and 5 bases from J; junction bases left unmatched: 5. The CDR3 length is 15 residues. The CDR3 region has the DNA TGTGCCAGCAGTTTCAGCGGGGGGGGAGGAGATACGCAGTATTTT. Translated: CASSFSGGGGDTQYF.

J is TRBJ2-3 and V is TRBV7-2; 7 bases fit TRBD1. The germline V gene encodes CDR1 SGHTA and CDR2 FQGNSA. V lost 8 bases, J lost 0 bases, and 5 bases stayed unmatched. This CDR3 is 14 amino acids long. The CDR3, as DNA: TGTGCCAGCGAAGAAGGGGGCAGCACAGATACGCAGTATTTT. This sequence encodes CASEEGGSTDTQYF. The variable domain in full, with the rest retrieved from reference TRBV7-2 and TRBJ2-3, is GAGVSQSPSNKVTEKGKDVELRCDPISGHTALYWYRQSLGQGLEFLIYFQGNSAPDKSGLPSDRFSAERTGGSVSTLTIQRTQQEDSAVYLCASEEGGSTDTQYFGPGTRLTVL.

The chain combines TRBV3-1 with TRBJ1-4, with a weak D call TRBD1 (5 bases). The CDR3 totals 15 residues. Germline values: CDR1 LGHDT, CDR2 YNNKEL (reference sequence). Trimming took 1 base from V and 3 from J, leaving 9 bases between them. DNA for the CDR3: TGTGCCAGCAGCCAAGTTCGACAGTCTAATGAAAAACTGTTTTTT. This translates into CASSQVRQSNEKLFF. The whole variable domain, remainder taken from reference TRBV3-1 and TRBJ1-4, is DTAVSQTPKYLVTQMGNDKSIKCEQNLGHDTMYWYKQDSKKFLKIMFSYNNKELIINETVPNRFSPKSPDKAHLNLHINSLELGDSAVYFCASSQVRQSNEKLFFGSGTQLSVL.

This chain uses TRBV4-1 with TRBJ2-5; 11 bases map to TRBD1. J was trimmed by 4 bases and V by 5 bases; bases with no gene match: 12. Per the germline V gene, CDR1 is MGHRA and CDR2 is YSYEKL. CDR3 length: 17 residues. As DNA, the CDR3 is TGCGCCAGCAGCAAGGACGCCGGGACAGGGGGAAGAGAGACCCAGTACTTC. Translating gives CASSKDAGTGGRETQYF.

The CDR3 is CAISGLAGSSYNEQFF. The DNA for the CDR3 is TGTGCCATCAGTGGGCTGGCGGGGAGCTCCTACAATGAGCAGTTCTTC. This rearrangement joins TRBV10-3 to TRBJ2-1; the D gene is possibly TRBD2 (6 bases). V was cut by 4 bases and J by 0 bases, with 13 bases left in between. The CDR3 length is 16 residues. Germline assignment: CDR1 ENHRY and CDR2 SYGVKD.

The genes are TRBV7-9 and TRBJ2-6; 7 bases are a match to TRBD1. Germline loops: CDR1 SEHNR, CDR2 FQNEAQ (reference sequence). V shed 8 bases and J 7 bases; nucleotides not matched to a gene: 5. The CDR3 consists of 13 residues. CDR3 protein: CASLTGNANVLTF. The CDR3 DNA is TGTGCCAGCTTGACAGGGAACGCCAACGTCCTGACTTTC.

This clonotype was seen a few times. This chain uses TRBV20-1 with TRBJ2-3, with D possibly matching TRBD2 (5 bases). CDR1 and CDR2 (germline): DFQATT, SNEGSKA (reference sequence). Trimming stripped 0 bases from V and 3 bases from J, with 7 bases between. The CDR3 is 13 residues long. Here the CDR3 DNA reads TGCAGTGCTAGAGATACTAGGACAGATACGCAGTATTTT. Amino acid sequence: CSARDTRTDTQYF.

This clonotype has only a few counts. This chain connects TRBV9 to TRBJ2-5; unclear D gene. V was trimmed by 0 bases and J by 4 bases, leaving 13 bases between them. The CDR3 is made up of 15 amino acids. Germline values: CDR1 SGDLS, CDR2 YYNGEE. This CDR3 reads CASSVATRVGETQYF. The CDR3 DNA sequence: TGTGCCAGCAGCGTAGCTACAAGGGTTGGAGAGACCCAGTACTTC.

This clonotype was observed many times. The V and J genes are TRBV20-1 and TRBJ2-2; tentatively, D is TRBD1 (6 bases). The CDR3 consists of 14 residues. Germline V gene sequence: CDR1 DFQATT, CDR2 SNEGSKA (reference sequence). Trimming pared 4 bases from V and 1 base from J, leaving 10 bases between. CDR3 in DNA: TGCAGTGCTATGGGACATAAGAACACCGGGGAGCTGTTTTTT. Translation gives CSAMGHKNTGELFF.

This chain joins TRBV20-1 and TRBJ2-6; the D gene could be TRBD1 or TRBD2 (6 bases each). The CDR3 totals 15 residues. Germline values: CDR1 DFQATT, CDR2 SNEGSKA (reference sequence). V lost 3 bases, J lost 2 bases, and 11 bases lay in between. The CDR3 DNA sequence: TGCAGTGCTAGCCTCGGGGGCCCTGGGGCCAACGTCCTGACTTTC. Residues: CSASLGGPGANVLTF.

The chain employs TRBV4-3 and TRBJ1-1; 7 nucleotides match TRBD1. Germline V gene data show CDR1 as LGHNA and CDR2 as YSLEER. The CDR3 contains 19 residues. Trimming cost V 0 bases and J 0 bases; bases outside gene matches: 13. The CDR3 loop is CASSQDARQGSTMNTEAFF. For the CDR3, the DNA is TGCGCCAGCAGCCAAGATGCCCGACAGGGTAGTACGATGAACACTGAAGCTTTCTTT.

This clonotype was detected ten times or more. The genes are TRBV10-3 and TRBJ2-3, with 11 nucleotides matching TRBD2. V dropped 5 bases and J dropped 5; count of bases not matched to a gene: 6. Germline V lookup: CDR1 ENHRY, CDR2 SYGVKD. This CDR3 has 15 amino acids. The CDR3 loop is CAISPTSGVVDTQYF. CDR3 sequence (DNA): TGTGCCATCAGTCCGACTAGCGGGGTTGTAGATACGCAGTATTTT.

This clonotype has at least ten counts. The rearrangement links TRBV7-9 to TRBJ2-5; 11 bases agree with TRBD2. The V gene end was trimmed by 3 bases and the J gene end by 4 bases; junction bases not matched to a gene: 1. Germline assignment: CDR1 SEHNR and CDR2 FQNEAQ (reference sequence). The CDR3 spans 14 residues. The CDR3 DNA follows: TGTGCCAGCAGCTTTCTAGCGGGGGGAGAGACCCAGTACTTC. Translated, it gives CASSFLAGGETQYF. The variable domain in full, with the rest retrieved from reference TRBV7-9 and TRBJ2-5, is DTGVSQNPRHKITKRGQNVTFRCDPISEHNRLYWYRQTLGQGPEFLTYFQNEAQLEKSRLLSDRFSAERPKGSFSTLEIQRTEQGDSAMYLCASSFLAGGETQYFGPGTRLLVL.